This T cell receptor (beta chain) was profiled in a study of T cell responses to AZD1222 COVID-19 vaccine. Study-level points and caveats: Nearly half of spike-specific TCRs reportedly target unmutated variant regions.

Here immunoSEQ multiplex PCR was the method, and the copy in TCRdb shows in-frame clones only, minus some. The sample includes about 150,000 clones, around 87% of them seen just once. Germline lookup yields CDR1 KGHSH and CDR2 LQKENI. This CDR3 is 16 amino acids long. Trimming took 3 bases from V and 1 from J; bases not matched to a gene: 6. As to this clone: Its antigen is currently unknown.

This receptor was obtained from an adult who received the AZD1222 COVID-19 vaccine. The sample was peripheral blood, taken 28 days after the second AZD1222 dose. The chain combines TRBV18 with TRBJ2-7; the match to TRBD2 covers 10 bases. CDR3 bases: TGTGCCAGCTCACCTCTAGCGGGAGCTGTATCCTACGAGCAGTACTTC. Translation: CASSPLAGAVSYEQYF.